The rows below give T cell receptor beta chains drawn from one sample of a study of blood T cells in healthy people across ages. TCRdb processed the 5' RACE reads anew with MiXCR; each CDR3 protein has one entry. The sample records over 1,300,000 distinct CDR3 sequences, roughly 60% being singletons. Sequencing used blood. The receptors come from a man aged 18 to 30 in good health. Both conserved end residues are part of each CDR3. The D gene is left open where the match is weak. Rows may omit the clone size; those that give it use once, few, many or a size class.

>few|TRBV20-1|TRBJ1-6|TRBD1
TGCAGTGGAAGGGGGCCCGGGCCCTATAATTCACCCCTCCACTTT
CSGRGPGPYNSPLHF
>-|TRBV27|TRBJ2-7|TRBD2
TGTGCCAGCCGACTAGCGCACTACAATGAGCAGTACTTC
CASRLAHYNEQYF
>few|TRBV25-1|TRBJ2-1|TRBD2
TGTGCCAGCAGTGAGGGGACTAGCGGGTCTGATGAGCAGTTCTTC
CASSEGTSGSDEQFF
>-|TRBV4-3|TRBJ1-1|-
TGCGCCAGCAGCCAAGGACAGCAGAACACTGAAGCTTTCTTT
CASSQGQQNTEAFF
>-|TRBV29-1|TRBJ2-7|-
TGCAGCGCGATATACGACAGGACCTACGAGCAGTACTTC
CSAIYDRTYEQYF
>-|TRBV12-3/TRBV12-4|TRBJ1-1|TRBD1
TGTGCCAGCAGTTCCAATCACAGGGGCTGGACTGAAGCTTTCTTT
CASSSNHRGWTEAFF
>-|TRBV21-1|TRBJ1-5|-
TGTGCCAGCAGCAACCCCAGGATCAATCAGCCCCAGCATTTT
CASSNPRINQPQHF
>-|TRBV7-2|TRBJ2-1|-
TGTGCCAGCAGGATGAGGTCGCCTTACAATGAGCAGTTCTTC
CASRMRSPYNEQFF
>-|TRBV12-3/TRBV12-4|TRBJ1-6|TRBD1
TGTGCCAGCAACCCCGGGACAGGTTCACCCCTCCACTTT
CASNPGTGSPLHF
>few|TRBV29-1|TRBJ1-2|-
TGCAGCGCCCAAGGTGGGAACTCACCTTATGGCTACACCTTC
CSAQGGNSPYGYTF
>many|TRBV27|TRBJ2-7|-
TGTGCCAGCAGTTTACGGGGGGCCTCCTACGAGCAGTACTTC
CASSLRGASYEQYF
>once|TRBV4-2|TRBJ2-3|-
TGTGCCAGCAGCCAACTTCCGGGACGAGCGGTCACAGATACGCAGTATTTT
CASSQLPGRAVTDTQYF
>-|TRBV24-1|TRBJ1-5|-
TGTGCCACCAGATACCAGGCCCACTCCCAGCCCCAGCATTTT
CATRYQAHSQPQHF
>-|TRBV20-1|TRBJ2-7|TRBD2
TGCAGTGCTACGGGACTAGCGGCAACCTACGAGCAGTACTTC
CSATGLAATYEQYF
>-|TRBV7-9|TRBJ2-2|TRBD1
TGTGCCAGCAGCCGACGGGACAGGGACCAACACGGGGAGCTGTTTTTT
CASSRRDRDQHGELFF
>-|TRBV12-1|TRBJ2-7|-
TGTGCCAGCAGTAGACTAGCGGGACTCTACGAGCAGTACTTC
CASSRLAGLYEQYF
>-|TRBV20-1|TRBJ1-2|TRBD1
TGCAGTGCTAGAGATCGGGACAGAGCTCTCGGCTACACCTTC
CSARDRDRALGYTF
>-|TRBV5-1|TRBJ2-3|-
TGCGCCAGCAGCTGGGGGCGACAGCAGGATACGCAGTATTTT
CASSWGRQQDTQYF
>-|TRBV2|TRBJ1-1|TRBD1
TGTGCCAGCAGTGTGGTCAGGGGGGACACTGAAGCTTTCTTT
CASSVVRGDTEAFF
>few|TRBV29-1|TRBJ2-5|TRBD2
TGCAGCGTTGATGGGCTGACTAGCGGAGGGGGGGAGACCCAGTACTTC
CSVDGLTSGGGETQYF
>-|TRBV18|TRBJ2-5|-
TGTGCCAGCTCATCGTCTAGCGACTATCCCGGGGAGACCCAGTACTTC
CASSSSSDYPGETQYF
>-|TRBV18|TRBJ2-5|-
TGTGCCAGCTCACCTCAGGGTCTCAGAGGAGAGACCCAGTACTTC
CASSPQGLRGETQYF
>-|TRBV9|TRBJ1-2|-
TGTGCCAGCAGCGCGCCTGCAGGGCTACGGTACACCTTC
CASSAPAGLRYTF
>-|TRBV29-1|TRBJ2-7|-
TGCAGCGTCGATACTCAGGGCGTCAATGAGCAGTACTTC
CSVDTQGVNEQYF
>-|TRBV30|TRBJ2-7|TRBD2
TGTGCCTGGGGTAAGACTAGCGGGAGAACCGAGCAGTACTTC
CAWGKTSGRTEQYF
>-|TRBV28|TRBJ2-1|-
TGTGCCAGCAGTTCGTACACAGAGCAGTTCTTC
CASSSYTEQFF
>-|TRBV3-1|TRBJ2-5|TRBD2
TGTGCCAGCAGCCATACACTAGCGGGCCAAGAGACCCAGTACTTC
CASSHTLAGQETQYF
>-|TRBV4-1|TRBJ1-1|-
TGCGCCAGCAGCCAAGGACGAGGGGAAGCTTTCTTT
CASSQGRGEAFF
>-|TRBV27|TRBJ2-2|-
TGTGCCAGCAGTGTACCCAGGCCCGGGGAGCTGTTTTTT
CASSVPRPGELFF
>-|TRBV4-1|TRBJ1-1|-
TGCGCCAGCAGCCCGGTGGGGGGACCCAATACTGAAGCTTTCTTT
CASSPVGGPNTEAFF
>-|TRBV4-2|TRBJ2-3|-
TGTGCCAGCAGCCAAGATGCCCTGGGCAGCACAGATACGCAGTATTTT
CASSQDALGSTDTQYF
>-|TRBV27|TRBJ1-5|-
TGTGCCAGCGGGAAAAATGGGGACCTCAATCAGCCCCAGCATTTT
CASGKNGDLNQPQHF
>-|TRBV7-2|TRBJ1-5|-
TGTGCCAGCAGCTTCCCCTCCGGGGGCAATCAGCCCCAGCATTTT
CASSFPSGGNQPQHF
>-|TRBV7-9|TRBJ2-1|-
TGTGCCAGCAGCCCGGGGAGTAACAATGAGCAGTTCTTC
CASSPGSNNEQFF
>-|TRBV5-1|TRBJ1-3|TRBD1
TGCGCCAGCAGACGGACAGGGTCGGGGCCCGATCTCTCGGACACCATATATTTT
CASRRTGSGPDLSDTIYF
>-|TRBV24-1|TRBJ2-3|-
TGTGCCACCAGTGATTTGGGAGGGGGCGCGGGTGATACGCAGTATTTT
CATSDLGGGAGDTQYF
>once|TRBV6-2/TRBV6-3|TRBJ2-7|TRBD2
TGTGCCAGCAGTTACACGGCGGGGGCCTACGAGCAGTACTTC
CASSYTAGAYEQYF
>-|TRBV6-6|TRBJ2-7|TRBD2
TGTGCCAGCCGGGAGGCCTACGAGCAGTACTTC
CASREAYEQYF